This TCR beta chain was sequenced for a study of identical twins (dated by TCRdb to the mid-2010s). The study in broad terms: To test whether fetal clonotypes persist, the study used deep sequencing on TCR alpha and beta repertoires from monozygotic twins, unrelated adults of various ages, and cord blood. To rule out contamination, replicate twin experiments were performed at different times with different library preparation protocols.

The table lists this clonotype with a few counts. The antigen it recognizes is unknown. Base quality data are lacking; no much larger clone is found one base away. Every donor in the study was a healthy Caucasian. Miltenyi CD45RO+ enrichment and human naive T-cell isolation kits were used to isolate memory (CD45RO+) and naive T cells from PBMC. The germline V gene (reference sequence) yields DFQATT for CDR1 and SNEGSKA for CDR2. V is shortened by 3 bases, J by 7 bases, and the region joining them spans 13 bases. Spanning cysteine to phenylalanine, the CDR3 consists of 13 amino acids. The entry retains the CDR3 DNA only, 39 bases that are in frame from base 1. Receptor amplification or capture employed 5' RACE. Sequencing used an Illumina HiSeq 2000. A universal primer binding site was added through template switching, and the final cDNA carried a unique molecular identifier so that TCR cDNA molecules could be counted accurately. Specific primers in the conserved constant-segment region were used to synthesize first-strand cDNA for TCR alpha and beta chains. To control for contamination, every cDNA library was double barcoded, receiving both a SMART-Mk sample barcode and Illumina barcodes. TruSeq adapter sequences along with Illumina sample barcodes were introduced in two successive PCR steps. The Illumina HiSeq platform was used with custom primers to sequence TCR alpha and beta cDNA libraries. From the authors' description of their analysis: Raw reads were processed with MiGEC to extract unique molecular identifiers, and MiXCR was used to determine CDR3 positions. Recombination models were inferred per individual with the repgenHMM and IGoR tools using an EM algorithm. Shared clonotype analysis was performed with the tcR package in R, normalizing sharing by the product of cloneset sizes. To study raw recombination without the effects of thymic and clonal selection, out-of-frame nonproductive sequences were analyzed. The public sequencing data were trimmed at Q25 with fastp and processed into clonotypes with MiXCR by TCRdb, which kept only in-frame beta chains. Each record represents a unique CDR3 protein, reported with the most common genes and DNA among its rows. V and J calls and clone size were set by TCRdb, not the authors. Here the sample has roughly 250,000 distinct CDR3 sequences; 11% to 15% occur a single time. The ten largest clones capture around 9% of the sample.

The full study reports these points: Compared with coincidental sharing between unrelated individuals, an excess of low generation-probability sequences was observed among out-of-frame TCR alpha sequences shared between twins. Abundant cord blood beta clonotypes had fewer insertions, young adult naive repertoires showed a similar but weaker trend, and memory repertoires showed no such trend. Out-of-frame TCR alpha sharing in monozygotic twins was systematically underestimated by recombination models, whereas sharing between unrelated individuals was in agreement with the recombination models. A weaker excess of twin sharing was found in beta out-of-frame sequences because the signal-to-noise ratio was lowered by fewer shared sequences. Because the same donors could not be followed over many years, conclusions were based on cross-sectional statistical analysis. Zero-insertion analyses could be partly confounded by invariant T cells such as MAIT and iNKT, although diverse VJ usage argued against such confounding for most clonotypes.

The V and J genes are TRBV20-1 and TRBJ2-4; possibly the D gene is TRBD1, per 6 matching bases. The clonotype comes from a young woman in good health. Sequenced: memory (CD45RO+) T cells sorted from blood. This specimen's cell subset or site label, per the study, means: CD45RO+ enriched T cells. CDR3 protein: CSASGVQGNIQYF. In nucleotide form, the sequence is TGCAGTGCTAGCGGGGTTCAGGGGAACATTCAGTACTTC.